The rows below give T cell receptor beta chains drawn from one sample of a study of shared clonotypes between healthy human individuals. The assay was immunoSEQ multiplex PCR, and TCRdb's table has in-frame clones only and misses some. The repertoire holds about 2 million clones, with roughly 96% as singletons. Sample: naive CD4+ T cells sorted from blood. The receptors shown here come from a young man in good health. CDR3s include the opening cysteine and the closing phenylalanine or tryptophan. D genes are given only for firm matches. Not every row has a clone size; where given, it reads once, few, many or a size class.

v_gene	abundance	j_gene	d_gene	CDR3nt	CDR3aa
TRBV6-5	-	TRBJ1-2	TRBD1	TGTGCCAGCAGACCTGACAGGGGCCTCTATGGCTACACCTTC	CASRPDRGLYGYTF
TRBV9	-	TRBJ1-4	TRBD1	TGTGCCAGCAGCAGGGGGCTGGTTGAAAAACTGTTTTTT	CASSRGLVEKLFF
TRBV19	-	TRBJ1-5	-	TGTGCCAGTAGTATAGGGTCGGAGCAGCCCCAGCATTTT	CASSIGSEQPQHF
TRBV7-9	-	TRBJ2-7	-	TGTGCCAGCAGCCCGGGACATATGGACGAGCAGTACTTC	CASSPGHMDEQYF
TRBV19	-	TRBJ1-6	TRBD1	TGTGCCAGTAGTAAAGTGACAGGGGATAATGGTAATTCACCCCTCCACTTT	CASSKVTGDNGNSPLHF
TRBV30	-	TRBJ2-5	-	TGTGCCTGGATACGAGCTGGGGGGACCCAGTACTTC	CAWIRAGGTQYF
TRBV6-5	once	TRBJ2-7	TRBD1	TGTGCCAGCAGCCGAGGACAGGAGTCCTACGAGCAGTACTTC	CASSRGQESYEQYF
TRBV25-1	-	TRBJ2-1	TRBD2	TGTGCCAGCACTTTTAACCGGGGGGGAAACTACAATGAGCAGTTCTTC	CASTFNRGGNYNEQFF
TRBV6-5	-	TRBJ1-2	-	TGTGCCAGCAGTCCCCTGAGGGGAGGCTACACCTTC	CASSPLRGGYTF
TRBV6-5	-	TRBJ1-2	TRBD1	TGTGCCAGCAGTTCCAGACAGGGGGACTGGTATGGCTACACCTTC	CASSSRQGDWYGYTF
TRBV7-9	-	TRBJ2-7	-	TGTGCCAGCAGCTTAGGGCAGAGCTCCTACGAGCAGTACTTC	CASSLGQSSYEQYF
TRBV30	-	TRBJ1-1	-	TGTGCCTGGAGCAGTACGGGATCTGAAGCTTTCTTT	CAWSSTGSEAFF
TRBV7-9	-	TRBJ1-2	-	TGTGCCAGCTCACAGGTGAACTATGGCTACACCTTC	CASSQVNYGYTF
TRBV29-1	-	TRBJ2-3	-	TGCAGCGTTGAAGATTTCGGTATAGCTCCGGATACGCAGTATTTT	CSVEDFGIAPDTQYF
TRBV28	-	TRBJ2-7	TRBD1	TGTGCCAGCAGTTCGGGACAGGACATGTCGGGAGAGCAGTACTTC	CASSSGQDMSGEQYF
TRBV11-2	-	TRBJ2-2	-	TGTGCCAGCAGCCCCGCAGGGCGGGGTAGGACCGGGGAGCTGTTTTTT	CASSPAGRGRTGELFF